A selection of T cell receptor beta chains follows, all from one sample in a study of shared clonotypes between healthy human individuals. Clones were sequenced by immunoSEQ multiplex PCR, and TCRdb holds only the in-frame ones, with some missing. The table lists millions of clones, 85% to 95% of them singletons, with 0.13% in the top ten. Sequenced material: naive CD4+ T cells sorted from blood. The receptor set was obtained from a man between 18 and 29 years old in good health. CDR3s include the opening cysteine and the closing phenylalanine or tryptophan. D genes are given only for firm matches. Only part of the rows carry a size: once, few, many, or a class if the clone is expanded.

V gene: TRBV7-9; J gene: TRBJ2-2; clone size: NA; D gene: TRBD1; CDR3 protein: CASSFRRQGNTGELFF; CDR3 DNA: TGTGCCAGCAGTTTCCGAAGACAGGGGAACACCGGGGAGCTGTTTTTT
V gene: TRBV5-4; J gene: TRBJ2-3; clone size: NA; D gene: NA; CDR3 protein: CASSFKGGTDTQYF; CDR3 DNA: TGTGCCAGCAGCTTTAAGGGCGGAACAGATACGCAGTATTTT
V gene: TRBV5-1; J gene: TRBJ1-1; clone size: NA; D gene: NA; CDR3 protein: CASSLAPQGTGRGTEAFF; CDR3 DNA: TGCGCCAGCAGCTTGGCCCCCCAGGGTACGGGCAGGGGCACTGAAGCTTTCTTT
V gene: TRBV28; J gene: TRBJ1-2; clone size: NA; D gene: NA; CDR3 protein: CASSSGNYGYTF; CDR3 DNA: TGTGCCAGCTCTTCGGGCAACTATGGCTACACCTTC
V gene: TRBV6-1; J gene: TRBJ2-7; clone size: once; D gene: NA; CDR3 protein: CASSADLLGIYEQYF; CDR3 DNA: TGTGCCAGCAGCGCCGACCTATTGGGGATTTACGAGCAGTACTTC
V gene: TRBV2; J gene: TRBJ1-3; clone size: NA; D gene: NA; CDR3 protein: CASSEQGTPGNTIYF; CDR3 DNA: TGTGCCAGCAGTGAACAGGGAACCCCTGGAAACACCATATATTTT
V gene: TRBV5-1; J gene: TRBJ2-3; clone size: NA; D gene: NA; CDR3 protein: CASSNLLFADTQYF; CDR3 DNA: TGCGCCAGCAGTAACCTACTGTTCGCAGATACGCAGTATTTT
V gene: TRBV7-2; J gene: TRBJ2-7; clone size: once; D gene: TRBD2; CDR3 protein: CASSTAGTSGRNEQYF; CDR3 DNA: TGTGCCAGCAGCACAGCCGGGACTAGCGGGAGGAATGAGCAGTACTTC
V gene: TRBV19; J gene: TRBJ2-7; clone size: NA; D gene: TRBD2; CDR3 protein: CASSDPSGSFYEQYF; CDR3 DNA: TGTGCCAGTAGTGATCCCAGCGGGAGCTTCTACGAGCAGTACTTC
V gene: TRBV5-6; J gene: TRBJ2-7; clone size: NA; D gene: NA; CDR3 protein: CASSLISTRTYEQYF; CDR3 DNA: TGTGCCAGCAGCTTGATCTCAACTAGAACCTACGAGCAGTACTTC
V gene: TRBV5-1; J gene: TRBJ1-2; clone size: NA; D gene: NA; CDR3 protein: CASSPGSFNYGYTF; CDR3 DNA: TGCGCCAGCAGCCCAGGGTCCTTTAACTATGGCTACACCTTC
V gene: TRBV19; J gene: TRBJ2-4; clone size: NA; D gene: TRBD2; CDR3 protein: CASTSGFLAKNIQYF; CDR3 DNA: TGTGCCAGTACTAGCGGGTTCTTAGCCAAAAACATTCAGTACTTC
V gene: TRBV9; J gene: TRBJ1-2; clone size: NA; D gene: NA; CDR3 protein: CASSGLSTGANYGYTF; CDR3 DNA: TGTGCCAGCAGCGGTCTTTCGACAGGAGCTAACTATGGCTACACCTTC
V gene: TRBV5-6; J gene: TRBJ2-3; clone size: NA; D gene: NA; CDR3 protein: CASSRPADTQYF; CDR3 DNA: TGTGCCAGCAGCCGCCCCGCAGATACGCAGTATTTT
V gene: TRBV27; J gene: TRBJ1-4; clone size: NA; D gene: TRBD1; CDR3 protein: CASSKNRGWNEKLFF; CDR3 DNA: TGTGCCAGCAGTAAGAACAGGGGGTGGAATGAAAAACTGTTTTTT
V gene: TRBV7-2; J gene: TRBJ2-3; clone size: NA; D gene: NA; CDR3 protein: CASSSRQSPGADTQYF; CDR3 DNA: TGTGCCAGCAGCTCTCGACAGTCCCCAGGGGCAGATACGCAGTATTTT
V gene: TRBV19; J gene: TRBJ1-4; clone size: once; D gene: TRBD1; CDR3 protein: CASEDRASATNEKLFF; CDR3 DNA: TGTGCCAGCGAGGACAGGGCTTCTGCAACTAATGAAAAACTGTTTTTT
V gene: TRBV11-2; J gene: TRBJ1-3; clone size: NA; D gene: NA; CDR3 protein: CASSPGISGNTIYF; CDR3 DNA: TGTGCCAGCAGCCCCGGGATCTCTGGAAACACCATATATTTT
V gene: TRBV6-1; J gene: TRBJ2-5; clone size: NA; D gene: NA; CDR3 protein: CASSWSSSETQYF; CDR3 DNA: TGTGCCAGCAGTTGGTCTAGCTCGGAGACCCAGTACTTC
V gene: TRBV7-2; J gene: TRBJ1-6; clone size: NA; D gene: TRBD1; CDR3 protein: CASSPQGTGMSSPLHF; CDR3 DNA: TGTGCCAGCAGCCCCCAAGGGACAGGGATGTCATCACCCCTCCACTTT
V gene: TRBV7-3; J gene: TRBJ1-1; clone size: NA; D gene: NA; CDR3 protein: CASSTGLLGTEAFF; CDR3 DNA: TGTGCCAGCAGTACAGGACTACTTGGCACTGAAGCTTTCTTT
V gene: TRBV6-5; J gene: TRBJ2-5; clone size: NA; D gene: NA; CDR3 protein: CASSYMSAGQETQYF; CDR3 DNA: TGTGCCAGCAGTTATATGTCAGCAGGCCAAGAGACCCAGTACTTC
V gene: TRBV6-5; J gene: TRBJ2-5; clone size: NA; D gene: NA; CDR3 protein: CASSDDPRQPYF; CDR3 DNA: TGTGCCAGCAGCGACGATCCCCGGCAACCATACTTC
V gene: TRBV10-2; J gene: TRBJ2-7; clone size: NA; D gene: NA; CDR3 protein: CASSGSYEQYF; CDR3 DNA: TGCGCCAGCAGCGGAAGCTACGAGCAGTACTTC
V gene: TRBV6-5; J gene: TRBJ1-2; clone size: NA; D gene: TRBD1; CDR3 protein: CASSRTGDGYTF; CDR3 DNA: TGTGCCAGCAGTCGGACAGGAGATGGCTACACCTTC
V gene: TRBV2; J gene: TRBJ2-3; clone size: NA; D gene: NA; CDR3 protein: CASSVGTDTQYF; CDR3 DNA: TGTGCCAGCAGCGTGGGCACAGATACGCAGTATTTT
V gene: TRBV12-5; J gene: TRBJ1-1; clone size: NA; D gene: NA; CDR3 protein: CASGLQENTEAFF; CDR3 DNA: TGTGCTAGTGGTTTGCAGGAGAACACTGAAGCTTTCTTT
V gene: TRBV30; J gene: TRBJ2-2; clone size: NA; D gene: NA; CDR3 protein: CAWSTGFSGELFF; CDR3 DNA: TGTGCCTGGAGTACAGGATTTTCGGGGGAGCTGTTTTTT
V gene: TRBV6-1; J gene: TRBJ2-7; clone size: NA; D gene: TRBD1; CDR3 protein: CASSEDDRGAYEQYF; CDR3 DNA: TGTGCCAGCAGTGAGGACGACAGGGGCGCCTACGAGCAGTACTTC
V gene: TRBV6-5; J gene: TRBJ2-5; clone size: few; D gene: TRBD2; CDR3 protein: CASSTGTSGRETQYF; CDR3 DNA: TGTGCCAGCAGTACCGGGACTAGCGGTAGGGAGACCCAGTACTTC
V gene: TRBV5-1; J gene: TRBJ2-2; clone size: once; D gene: NA; CDR3 protein: CASSLDLAYTGELFF; CDR3 DNA: TGCGCCAGCAGCTTGGATCTCGCCTACACCGGGGAGCTGTTTTTT
V gene: TRBV5-1; J gene: TRBJ2-3; clone size: NA; D gene: TRBD1; CDR3 protein: CASSQTGGTDTQYF; CDR3 DNA: TGCGCCAGCAGCCAGACAGGGGGCACAGATACGCAGTATTTT
V gene: TRBV6-5; J gene: TRBJ1-5; clone size: NA; D gene: TRBD1; CDR3 protein: CASSRDRGRSQPQHF; CDR3 DNA: TGTGCCAGCAGCCGGGACAGGGGGCGAAGTCAGCCCCAGCATTTT
V gene: TRBV4-2; J gene: TRBJ2-5; clone size: NA; D gene: NA; CDR3 protein: CASSPGLEAETQYF; CDR3 DNA: TGTGCCAGCAGCCCCGGACTGGAGGCAGAGACCCAGTACTTC
V gene: TRBV6-1; J gene: TRBJ2-1; clone size: NA; D gene: TRBD2; CDR3 protein: CASSERGGNSYNEQFF; CDR3 DNA: TGTGCCAGCAGTGAGCGCGGGGGGAATTCGTACAATGAGCAGTTCTTC
V gene: TRBV27; J gene: TRBJ1-2; clone size: few; D gene: NA; CDR3 protein: CASSSTEGGYTF; CDR3 DNA: TGTGCCAGCAGTTCGACCGAAGGGGGCTACACCTTC
V gene: TRBV5-1; J gene: TRBJ1-1; clone size: NA; D gene: TRBD1; CDR3 protein: CASSWQLQGDLNTEAFF; CDR3 DNA: TGCGCCAGCAGCTGGCAACTTCAGGGGGATTTAAACACTGAAGCTTTCTTT
V gene: TRBV5-6; J gene: TRBJ2-1; clone size: NA; D gene: TRBD2; CDR3 protein: CASSLGTSGRSEQFF; CDR3 DNA: TGTGCCAGCAGCTTGGGGACTAGCGGGAGGTCTGAGCAGTTCTTC
V gene: TRBV6-5; J gene: TRBJ1-3; clone size: NA; D gene: NA; CDR3 protein: CASSYGDRTSGNTIYF; CDR3 DNA: TGTGCCAGCAGTTACGGTGACAGGACCTCTGGAAACACCATATATTTT
V gene: TRBV9; J gene: TRBJ1-1; clone size: NA; D gene: TRBD1; CDR3 protein: CASSAVTGVTEAFF; CDR3 DNA: TGTGCCAGCAGCGCCGTGACAGGGGTAACTGAAGCTTTCTTT
V gene: TRBV6-1; J gene: TRBJ2-3; clone size: NA; D gene: NA; CDR3 protein: CASSDTQYF; CDR3 DNA: TGTGCCAGCTCTGATACGCAGTATTTT
V gene: TRBV2; J gene: TRBJ1-2; clone size: NA; D gene: NA; CDR3 protein: CASSPEGYGYTF; CDR3 DNA: TGTGCCAGCTCTCCTGAAGGTTATGGCTACACCTTC
V gene: TRBV6-6; J gene: TRBJ2-7; clone size: once; D gene: NA; CDR3 protein: CASLPSARSSYEQYF; CDR3 DNA: TGTGCCAGCCTCCCCTCAGCGAGAAGCTCCTACGAGCAGTACTTC
V gene: TRBV5-4; J gene: TRBJ2-3; clone size: NA; D gene: TRBD2; CDR3 protein: CASSLKRDQDTQYF; CDR3 DNA: TGTGCCAGCAGTTTAAAGCGGGACCAAGATACGCAGTATTTT
V gene: TRBV7-9; J gene: TRBJ1-2; clone size: once; D gene: TRBD1; CDR3 protein: CASSFTGVGYGYTF; CDR3 DNA: TGTGCCAGCAGCTTCACAGGGGTAGGGTATGGCTACACCTTC
V gene: TRBV7-2; J gene: TRBJ1-4; clone size: NA; D gene: TRBD1; CDR3 protein: CASSQAGTGREKLFF; CDR3 DNA: TGTGCCAGCAGCCAGGCCGGGACAGGGCGGGAAAAACTGTTTTTT